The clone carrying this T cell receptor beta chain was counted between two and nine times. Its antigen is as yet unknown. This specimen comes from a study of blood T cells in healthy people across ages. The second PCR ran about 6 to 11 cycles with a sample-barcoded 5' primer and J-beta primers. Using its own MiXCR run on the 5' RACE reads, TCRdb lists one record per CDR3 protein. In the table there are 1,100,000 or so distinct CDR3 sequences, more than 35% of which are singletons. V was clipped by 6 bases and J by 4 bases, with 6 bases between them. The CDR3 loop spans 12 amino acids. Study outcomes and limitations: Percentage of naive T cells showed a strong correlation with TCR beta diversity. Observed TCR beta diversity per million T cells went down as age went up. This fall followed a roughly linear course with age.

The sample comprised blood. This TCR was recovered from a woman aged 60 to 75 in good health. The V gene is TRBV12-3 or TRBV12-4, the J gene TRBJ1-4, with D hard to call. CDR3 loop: CASSSLNEKLFF. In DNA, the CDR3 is TGTGCCAGCAGCTCGCTTAATGAAAAACTGTTTTTT.